The 15 T cell receptor beta chains presented below share a single source sample, sequenced in a study of blood T cell repertoires in COVID-19. Sequencing used immunoSEQ multiplex PCR; TCRdb keeps in-frame clones, though not all of them. This sample carries 95,000 to 150,000 clones, more than 70% of them seen once, and the ten largest clones take about 1.5%. The specimen was peripheral blood. The receptors here all came from a human donor in a cohort sampled during active COVID-19.

The chain is built from TRBV28 and TRBJ1-2, with 8 bases lining up with TRBD1. Germline-derived CDR1 and CDR2 are MDHEN and SYDVKM. This CDR3 is 15 amino acids long. Trimming cost V 7 bases and J 6 bases; bases outside gene matches: 13. The CDR3, as DNA: TGTGCCAGCACCCCCGGGGGACAGGAGAGGAATGGCTACACCTTC. This gives the protein CASTPGGQERNGYTF.

This clone was seen only once. The genes are TRBV10-1 and TRBJ2-3; D uncertain. From germline, CDR1 is WNHNN and CDR2 SYGVQD (reference sequence). CDR3 length: 12 residues. The V gene lost 7 bases and the J gene lost 4 bases, with 9 bases spanning the gap. CDR3 nucleotide sequence: TGCGCCAGCACCCCGCGTGCAGATACGCAGTATTTT. It yields the protein CASTPRADTQYF.

The CDR3 loop reads CASSDGDSYEQYF. For the CDR3, the DNA is TGTGCCAGCAGTGATGGGGACTCTTACGAGCAGTACTTC. The chain carries TRBV2 and TRBJ2-7; D possibly corresponds to TRBD2 (6 bases). The germline CDR1 and CDR2 sequences are SNHLY and FYNNEI. The V end was cut by 3 bases, the J end by 4 bases, with 10 bases between. CDR3 length equals 13 residues. The whole variable domain, filled in from reference TRBV2 and TRBJ2-7, reads EPEVTQTPSHQVTQMGQEVILRCVPISNHLYFYWYRQILGQKVEFLVSFYNNEISEKSEIFDDQFSVERPDGSNFTLKIRSTKLEDSAMYFCASSDGDSYEQYFGPGTRLTVT.

CDR3 DNA: TGTGCCAGCAGTGTTCTAGGAGCGGGAGTCTACAATGAGCAGTTCTTC. Translated: CASSVLGAGVYNEQFF. The chain links TRBV2 to TRBJ2-1; 8 positions match TRBD2. Germline V lookup: CDR1 SNHLY, CDR2 FYNNEI. The J segment lost 3 bases and the V segment lost 4 bases, leaving 8 bases of the junction unmatched. This CDR3 is built from 16 residues.

The rearrangement uses TRBV7-2 and TRBJ2-1; weak D call: TRBD2 (5 bases). The CDR3 spans 12 residues. The V end lost 5 bases, the J end lost 6 bases, and 8 bases lay between the germline ends. Germline V gene sequence: CDR1 SGHTA, CDR2 FQGNSA. The CDR3 region has the DNA TGTGCCAGCAGCGGTGGAGGCAATGAGCAGTTCTTC. This gives the protein CASSGGGNEQFF.

The J gene is TRBJ1-5, the V gene TRBV7-2; perhaps TRBD1 as D (6 bases). CDR1 and CDR2 (germline): SGHTA, FQGNSA. The CDR3 is 15 amino acids. V was trimmed by 5 bases and J by 2 bases, leaving 13 bases between them. In nucleotides, the CDR3 is TGTGCCAGCAGCCCCCAGGGGATGGGCAATCAGCCCCAGCATTTT. Its translation is CASSPQGMGNQPQHF.

V gene TRBV9 combines with J gene TRBJ2-1, with a tentative D call TRBD2 (6 bases). The CDR3 sequence is 11 residues long. The germline gives CDR1 SGDLS, CDR2 YYNGEE. V dropped 4 bases and J dropped 10 bases, with 9 bases sitting between them. The CDR3 sequence is CASSPGGEQFF. The CDR3 nucleotides are TGTGCCAGCAGCCCCGGAGGGGAGCAGTTCTTC.

This clone was seen only once. The gene calls are TRBV6-6 and TRBJ2-7; no clear D gene. Between the trimmed V and J ends, which lost 5 bases and 0 bases, there was a span of 11 bases. Looked up from germline, CDR1 is MNHNY and CDR2 is SVGAGI (reference sequence). This CDR3 is 14 amino acids long. The chain's CDR3 is CASSDTGGSYEQYF. The CDR3 nucleotides read TGTGCCAGCAGTGACACCGGTGGCTCCTACGAGCAGTACTTC.

The chain carries TRBV5-1 and TRBJ2-5; 7 bases match TRBD2. Losses at the gene ends were 1 base for V and 11 bases for J; bases not matched to a gene: 8. Germline loops: CDR1 SGHRS, CDR2 YFSETQ. The length of the CDR3 is 13 residues. The CDR3 nucleotides are TGCGCCAGCAGCTTGCCTAGCGGAAATATGCAGTACTTC. Amino acids: CASSLPSGNMQYF. The full variable domain, in which reference TRBV5-1 and TRBJ2-5 provide the parts outside the CDR3, is KAGVTQTPRYLIKTRGQQVTLSCSPISGHRSVSWYQQTPGQGLQFLFEYFSETQRNKGNFPGRFSGRQFSNSRSEMNVSTLELGDSALYLCASSLPSGNMQYFGPGTRLLVL.

The V and J genes are TRBV4-1 and TRBJ2-7, with D perhaps TRBD1 (6 bases). CDR1 is MGHRA, CDR2 YSYEKL, per germline. Between the trimmed V and J ends, which lost 1 base and 2 bases, there was a span of 12 bases. The CDR3 runs 15 residues. CDR3 sequence: CASSQAGVGAYEQYF. CDR3 in DNA: TGCGCCAGCAGCCAAGCAGGGGTGGGCGCCTACGAGCAGTACTTC.

J is TRBJ1-2 and V is TRBV4-1, with D perhaps TRBD1 (5 bases). Germline CDR1 and CDR2: MGHRA and YSYEKL. The V gene lost 0 bases and the J gene lost 3 bases, with 14 bases spanning the gap. This CDR3 spans 16 amino acids. This CDR3 reads CASSQDFAGVYYGYTF. The CDR3 DNA is TGCGCCAGCAGCCAAGATTTTGCGGGGGTTTACTATGGCTACACCTTC.

V usage is TRBV2 and J usage is TRBJ2-3, with 10 bases matching TRBD2. V gave up 2 bases and J gave up 0 bases; unmatched junction bases: 5. The CDR3 is 17 amino acids. Germline CDR1 reads SNHLY; CDR2 reads FYNNEI. The CDR3 here is CASSEYLAGGSTDTQYF. CDR3 nucleotide sequence: TGTGCCAGCAGTGAATACTTAGCGGGAGGTAGCACAGATACGCAGTATTTT.

This chain links TRBV5-1 with TRBJ1-1; D perhaps matches TRBD1 (5 bases). The CDR3 extends over 15 amino acids. Trimming took 0 bases from V and 0 from J, leaving 9 bases between them. Germline CDR1 reads SGHRS; CDR2 reads YFSETQ. CDR3 in DNA: TGCGCCAGCAGCTTGGGCGGGACGGTGAACACTGAAGCTTTCTTT. Encoded protein: CASSLGGTVNTEAFF.

The V gene is TRBV11-2, the J gene TRBJ1-1; D possibly corresponds to TRBD1 (5 bases). The germline CDR1 and CDR2 sequences are SGHAT and FQNNGV. CDR3 length: 15 amino acids. The V and J ends lost 1 base and 4 bases respectively, with 13 bases between them. CDR3 sequence reads: CASSLGTWPATEAFF. The CDR3 nucleotides are TGTGCCAGCAGCTTAGGGACATGGCCGGCCACTGAAGCTTTCTTT.

This chain connects TRBV5-1 to TRBJ2-5; TRBD1 matches at 11 bases. J gave up 3 bases and V 4 bases, and 2 bases lay outside the gene matches. The CDR3 spans 14 residues. Germline V gives CDR1 SGHRS, CDR2 YFSETQ. The CDR3 DNA follows: TGCGCCAGCAGCATGGGACAGGGGGAAGAGACCCAGTACTTC. Amino acids: CASSMGQGEETQYF.